Sequencing of this T cell receptor (beta chain) was carried out in a study of shared clonotypes between healthy human individuals. Study-level results: Across subsets, estimated richness was generally greater for naive than for memory populations.

Division of CD4+ cells produced a CD45RA+ naive subset and a CD45RA-negative memory subset. Regarding this clone: The antigen is undetermined. Other nucleotide sequences from this sample produce the same CDR3.

At deep level, the assay was performed. Sequencing was performed with immunoSEQ multiplex PCR; in TCRdb, only in-frame clones are kept and a portion is missing. Of about 2 million clones in the sample, over 85% were seen once. With 4 bases removed from V and 1 base from J, the gap between germline ends came to 10 bases. The CDR3 spans 13 residues. Germline CDR1 is SQVTM and CDR2 is ANQGSEA. J is TRBJ1-1 and V is TRBV29-1, with a tentative D call TRBD1 (6 bases). This clonotype was sampled from a man aged 18 to 30 in good health. Material: naive CD4+ T cells sorted from blood. The subset denotes: CD45RA+ positively selected. The CDR3 sequence: CSVVRGANTEAFF. CDR3 nucleotide sequence: TGCAGCGTTGTGAGGGGGGCGAACACTGAAGCTTTCTTT.